The clone carrying this T cell receptor (beta chain) was seen only a few times. Its antigen is as yet unknown. For the second PCR, which ran for roughly 7 to 11 cycles, a sample-barcoded 5' primer and a J-beta primer mix were used. One entry per CDR3 protein results from TCRdb running MiXCR on the 5' RACE reads. Of about 780,000 distinct CDR3 sequences in the sample, about 26% were seen once. Total RNA was isolated from each sample in quantities of at least 5 micrograms. This entry is derived from a study of blood T cells in healthy people across ages. Study conclusions and caveats: Higher diversity, along with more naive CD4+ cells, distinguished long-lived donors from aged donors.

This CDR3 has 14 residues. CDR1 is ENHRY, CDR2 SYGVKD, per germline. V shed 5 bases, J shed 5 bases, and the junction held 8 bases outside the gene matches. These data were likewise used in another study, on T cells of mothers and their children. Turning to that study: Three healthy Caucasian mothers, along with their six children, served as the donors. Thymic selection molds TCR recombination products alike in related and unrelated pairs.

The J gene is TRBJ2-5, the V gene TRBV10-3; 7 nucleotides agree with TRBD1. The TCR originated in a boy aged 10-17 years in good health. The sequenced sample was blood. Here the CDR3 reads CAISKFEQGETQYF. CDR3 bases: TGTGCCATCAGTAAGTTCGAACAGGGGGAGACCCAGTACTTC.